The 27 T cell receptor beta chains presented below share a single source sample, sequenced in a study of CD8+CD57+ T cells in acquired aplastic anemia. The template for TCR beta VDJ and CDR3 sequence profiling was genomic DNA. TCRdb used MiXCR to reprocess the reads, holding one entry per CDR3 protein. The data hold some 120,000 distinct CDR3 sequences, with more than 40% observed a single time. Sequencing input: sorted CD4+, CD8+, or CD8+CD57+ T cells (not recorded which) from PBMCs. The receptor set was obtained from a human donor in good health, serving as a control.

In DNA, the CDR3 is TGTGCCAGTAGTATAGGACGGGAGTACGAGCAGTACTTC. Its translation: CASSIGREYEQYF. The chain combines TRBV19 with TRBJ2-7; tentatively, D is TRBD2 (6 bases). Germline lookup yields CDR1 LNHDA and CDR2 SQIVND (reference sequence). The CDR3 covers 13 residues. The germline V and J ends were trimmed by 1 base and 4 bases, with 8 bases remaining between them. Variable domain in full (rest from reference TRBV19 and TRBJ2-7): DGGITQSPKYLFRKEGQNVTLSCEQNLNHDAMYWYRQDPGQGLRLIYYSQIVNDFQKGDIAEGYSVSREKKESFPLTVTSAQKNPTAFYLCASSIGREYEQYFGPGTRLTVT.

This clonotype was found many times. The V and J genes are TRBV12-3 or TRBV12-4 and TRBJ2-1; 7 bases match TRBD1. This CDR3 spans 17 amino acids. Trimming cost V 6 bases and J 4 bases; bases outside gene matches: 15. CDR3 protein: CASSLGITGVRYNEQFF. In DNA, the CDR3 is TGTGCCAGCAGCCTCGGTATCACAGGGGTTAGGTACAATGAGCAGTTCTTC.

This rearrangement joins TRBV5-4 to TRBJ2-2, with 7 bases matching TRBD1. This CDR3 region has 16 residues. Germline CDR1 SGHNT, CDR2 YYREEE (reference sequence). The V segment lost 0 bases and the J segment 7 bases; nucleotides outside the gene matches: 9. The CDR3 loop is CASSLGQGGQGGELFF. The CDR3 bases are TGTGCCAGCAGCTTGGGACAGGGCGGGCAAGGCGGGGAGCTGTTTTTT.

This sequence joins TRBV19 and TRBJ1-6; D unclear. The CDR3 totals 15 residues. Germline V gives CDR1 LNHDA, CDR2 SQIVND (reference sequence). V was clipped by 4 bases and J by 5 bases, with 12 bases between them. The DNA for the CDR3 is TGTGCCAGTAGTACGACCCCACAACATAATTCACCCCTCCACTTT. Protein product: CASSTTPQHNSPLHF.

V and J are TRBV20-1 and TRBJ2-2; D not resolved. With 3 bases removed from V and 2 bases from J, the gap between germline ends came to 7 bases. The CDR3 has 13 amino acids. Per germline, CDR1 DFQATT and CDR2 SNEGSKA (reference sequence). The CDR3 coding sequence is TGCAGTGCTAGCAAGGGAAACACCGGGGAGCTGTTTTTT. This translates into CSASKGNTGELFF.

In its sample, this clonotype was seen many times. The chain employs TRBV12-3 or TRBV12-4 and TRBJ2-1; D may be TRBD1 or TRBD2 (5 bases each). There are 13 residues in the CDR3. The V end was cut by 5 bases, the J end by 4 bases, with 9 bases between. This CDR3 reads CASSGGSYNEQFF. In nucleotides, the CDR3 is TGTGCCAGCAGTGGGGGATCATACAATGAGCAGTTCTTC.

The CDR3, as DNA: TGTGCCAGCGGTCCGGGTCAGGGGGCCCAGTACTTC. It translates to CASGPGQGAQYF. J is TRBJ2-5 and V is TRBV7-6, with 7 bases lining up with TRBD1. The CDR3 covers 12 residues. The V gene's germline CDR1 is SGHVS and CDR2 FNYEAQ. Trimming at V came to 8 bases and at J to 9 bases, leaving 9 bases not matched to a gene.

The genes are TRBV19 and TRBJ2-2, with TRBD1 matching 7 bases. Germline-derived CDR1 and CDR2 are LNHDA and SQIVND (reference sequence). The CDR3 has 14 amino acids. V lost 1 base to trimming and J lost 7 bases; unmatched junction nucleotides: 3. The CDR3: CASSIGGGSGELFF. The DNA for the CDR3 is TGTGCCAGTAGTATAGGAGGGGGCAGCGGGGAGCTGTTTTTT.

In this sample, this clonotype turned up many times. The V and J genes are TRBV5-1 and TRBJ2-3; D uncertain. In germline, CDR1 is SGHRS, CDR2 YFSETQ. The ends were cut back, 4 bases at V and 2 bases at J, with 5 bases in the middle. The CDR3 extends over 12 amino acids. CDR3 sequence: CASSQDTDTQYF. The CDR3, as DNA: TGCGCCAGCAGCCAGGACACAGATACGCAGTATTTT.

J is TRBJ1-6 and V is TRBV7-2, with a tentative D call TRBD1 (6 bases). The germline CDR1 and CDR2 sequences are SGHTA and FQGNSA. V lost 1 base, J lost 14 bases, and 18 bases lay in between. The CDR3 runs 15 residues. This CDR3 reads CASSLGATGFGTLHF. CDR3 DNA: TGTGCCAGCAGCTTAGGGGCGACAGGATTTGGGACCCTCCACTTT.

This clonotype was seen at least ten times. The genes are TRBV12-3 or TRBV12-4 and TRBJ2-5; no reliable D call. The CDR3 consists of 13 residues. Trimming took off 7 bases at V and 1 base at J, with 10 bases between the two ends. The CDR3 nucleotides are TGTGCCAGCAACATCGGCAGCCAAGAGACCCAGTACTTC. Translated: CASNIGSQETQYF.

Remarks on this clonotype: One end of the junction fails to match germline, which may point to a read error. CDR3: CARWTGVSTDTRYF. CDR3 DNA sequence: TGTGCCAGATGGACAGGCGTTAGCACAGATACGCGGTATTTT. The chain has TRBV2 and TRBJ2-3; 7 positions agree with TRBD1. This CDR3 has 14 amino acids. Germline-derived CDR1 and CDR2 are SNHLY and FYNNEI.

The genes are TRBV10-3 and TRBJ2-7; 14 bases map to TRBD2. J was trimmed by 7 bases and V by 5 bases; bases with no gene match: 7. Per germline, CDR1 ENHRY and CDR2 SYGVKD. This CDR3 is 15 amino acids long. This CDR3 reads CAISQRLAGGREQYF. The CDR3 nucleotides are TGTGCCATCAGTCAAAGACTAGCGGGGGGGCGAGAGCAGTACTTC.

This clonotype was picked up many times. This chain uses TRBV5-8 with TRBJ2-2, with D possibly TRBD2 on 5 matching bases. The V gene's germline CDR1 is SGHTS and CDR2 YDEGEE. Trimming shortened V by 1 base and J by 5 bases, and 9 bases separated the two germline ends. This CDR3 is built from 14 residues. In DNA, the CDR3 is TGTGCCAGCAGCTTGCAACTAGAGACCGGGGAGCTGTTTTTT. It specifies CASSLQLETGELFF.

This clonotype was seen a single time. The chain employs TRBV19 and TRBJ1-5; D not certain. V gave up 3 bases and J gave up 4 bases, with 7 bases separating them. The CDR3 consists of 13 residues. Germline lookup yields CDR1 LNHDA and CDR2 SQIVND (reference sequence). The CDR3 is CASSIGGNQPQHF. The CDR3 DNA reads as TGTGCCAGTAGTATTGGCGGTAATCAGCCCCAGCATTTT.

The V gene is TRBV6-4, the J gene TRBJ2-1; TRBD1 aligns across 9 bases. J gave up 8 bases and V 2 bases, and 10 bases lay outside the gene matches. This CDR3 has 16 residues. Germline V gene data show CDR1 as MRHNA and CDR2 as SNTAGT. CDR3 DNA sequence: TGTGCCAGCAGTGACCATGTGGGACAGGGCCCCGATGAGCAGTTCTTC. It codes for CASSDHVGQGPDEQFF.

This clonotype occurred many times. The chain employs TRBV20-1 and TRBJ2-1; D remains ambiguous. CDR1 is DFQATT, CDR2 SNEGSKA, per germline (reference sequence). V was trimmed by 5 bases and J by 4 bases, leaving 12 bases between them. This CDR3 is 13 amino acids long. The CDR3 DNA is TGCAGTGCTTCCCCCGGACCATACAATGAGCAGTTCTTC. Its protein is CSASPGPYNEQFF.

There are many counts of this clonotype. Here the CDR3 DNA reads TGTGCCAGCAGCCAAGAGGAGTCCGGGTCCTGGGGTAGGACCGGGGAGCTGTTTTTT. It is translated as CASSQEESGSWGRTGELFF. This chain links TRBV4-2 with TRBJ2-2, with unresolved D. The CDR3 is 19 amino acids. Germline CDR1 reads LGHNA; CDR2 reads YNFKEQ. The germline V and J ends were trimmed by 0 bases and 5 bases, with 22 bases remaining between them.

V usage is TRBV2 and J usage is TRBJ2-2, with a tentative D call TRBD2 (5 bases). Germline-derived CDR1 and CDR2 are SNHLY and FYNNEI. The CDR3 contains 13 residues. Trimming shortened V by 5 bases and J by 11 bases, and 15 bases separated the two germline ends. The CDR3 here is CASSLATNDELFF. In DNA form, the CDR3 reads TGTGCCAGCAGTTTAGCGACCAACGATGAGCTGTTTTTT.

This clonotype has a count of ten or more. The chain has TRBV29-1 and TRBJ1-2, with D hard to call. V lost 4 bases to trimming and J lost 5 bases, with 17 bases between them. The CDR3 extends over 14 amino acids. The germline gives CDR1 SQVTM, CDR2 ANQGSEA. The chain's CDR3 is CSVAVPSRTYGYTF. The CDR3 DNA is TGCAGCGTTGCGGTCCCTTCCCGGACGTATGGCTACACCTTC.

This clonotype was seen at least ten times. The CDR3 DNA sequence: TGTGCCAGCAGCTTGGTACTAGCGCTTACCTCTAGCACAGATACGCAGTATTTT. It codes for CASSLVLALTSSTDTQYF. The chain joins TRBV5-8 to TRBJ2-3; TRBD2 matches at 7 bases. Germline V gene sequence: CDR1 SGHTS, CDR2 YDEGEE. The CDR3 runs to 18 residues. Losses at the gene ends were 0 bases for V and 0 bases for J; bases not matched to a gene: 10.

This clonotype was counted at least ten times. The rearrangement links TRBV19 to TRBJ1-5, with D possibly TRBD1 on 6 matching bases. The germline V gene encodes CDR1 LNHDA and CDR2 SQIVND (reference sequence). With 5 bases removed from V and 2 bases from J, the gap between germline ends came to 13 bases. The CDR3 has 15 amino acids. The chain's CDR3 is CASSDTGKGNQPQHF. CDR3 DNA sequence: TGTGCCAGTAGTGATACAGGGAAGGGCAATCAGCCCCAGCATTTT.

This clonotype was observed at least ten times. The V and J genes are TRBV20-1 and TRBJ1-5; D is unresolved. CDR3 length equals 17 residues. Germline CDR1 DFQATT, CDR2 SNEGSKA (reference sequence). Trimming removed 4 bases at V and 0 bases at J, with 19 bases between. In DNA form, the CDR3 reads TGCAGTGCTACCGAGTCGACTGCATCCCCTAGCAATCAGCCCCAGCATTTT. Its protein is CSATESTASPSNQPQHF.

CDR3 sequence reads: CASSTQGTYEQYF. CDR3 DNA sequence: TGTGCCAGCAGCACACAGGGTACCTACGAGCAGTACTTC. The chain joins TRBV7-9 to TRBJ2-7; D perhaps matches TRBD1 (6 bases). CDR3 length: 13 residues. CDR1 and CDR2 (germline): SEHNR, FQNEAQ (reference sequence). Trimming cost V 5 bases and J 2 bases, with 10 bases left between them.

The V gene is TRBV20-1, the J gene TRBJ2-7, with 8 bases aligning to TRBD1. In germline, CDR1 is DFQATT, CDR2 SNEGSKA (reference sequence). There are 16 residues in the CDR3. J gave up 2 bases and V 6 bases, and 15 bases lay outside the gene matches. The CDR3: CSASSLGDRNTYEQYF. DNA of the CDR3: TGCAGTGCCAGCAGCTTAGGGGACAGGAACACCTACGAGCAGTACTTC.

The CDR3 DNA reads TGTGCCAGCAGCTTACCTCTAGCGGGGGGCTTCTATGGCTACACCTTC. This translates into CASSLPLAGGFYGYTF. The chain is built from TRBV7-3 and TRBJ1-2; the D gene is possibly TRBD1 (6 bases). The germline V gene has CDR1 SGHTA and CDR2 FQGTGA. The CDR3 has 16 residues. V was clipped by 2 bases and J by 4 bases, with 17 bases between them.

The CDR3 nucleotides are TGTGCCAGCAGTTATGGGACAGGGGCACTTTCGAACACTGAAGCTTTCTTT. Its translation: CASSYGTGALSNTEAFF. The rearrangement links TRBV6-5 to TRBJ1-1, with TRBD1 identical over 10 bases. This CDR3 is 17 amino acids long. V was pared by 3 bases and J by 1 base, with 8 bases of the junction left unmatched. The germline V gene encodes CDR1 MNHEY and CDR2 SVGAGI.